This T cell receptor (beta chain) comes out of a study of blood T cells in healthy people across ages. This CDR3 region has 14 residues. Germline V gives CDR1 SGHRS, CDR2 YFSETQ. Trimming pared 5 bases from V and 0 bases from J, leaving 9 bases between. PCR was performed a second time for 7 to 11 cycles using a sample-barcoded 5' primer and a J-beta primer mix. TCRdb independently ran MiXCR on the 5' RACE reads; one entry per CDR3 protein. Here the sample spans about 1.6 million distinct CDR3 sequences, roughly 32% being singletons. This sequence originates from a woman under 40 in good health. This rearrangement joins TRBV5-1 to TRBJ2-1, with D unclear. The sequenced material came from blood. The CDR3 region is CASSHTNSYNEQFF. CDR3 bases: TGCGCCAGCAGTCACACGAACTCCTACAATGAGCAGTTCTTC.